These 32 T cell receptor beta chains originate from one sample sequenced in a study of blood T cells in healthy people across ages. It was with a sample-barcoded 5' primer and a J-beta primer mix that a second PCR of about 6 to 12 cycles was run. TCRdb re-called the 5' RACE reads through MiXCR, storing one row per CDR3 protein. This table has under 950,000 distinct CDR3 sequences, about 20% appearing once. The specimen was blood. These receptor sequences come from a man aged 70 or older in good health.

The chain carries TRBV20-1 and TRBJ2-1; D is possibly TRBD1 (5 bases). Looked up from germline, CDR1 is DFQATT and CDR2 is SNEGSKA (reference sequence). V was pared by 0 bases and J by 2 bases, with 11 bases between. The CDR3 runs to 15 residues. The CDR3 DNA sequence: TGCAGTGCTAGAGATTGGCAGGGTCCCTACAATGAGCAGTTCTTC. It codes for CSARDWQGPYNEQFF.

The V and J genes are TRBV4-2 and TRBJ2-3; 7 positions agree with TRBD2. CDR1 is LGHNA and CDR2 is YNFKEQ in the germline V gene. This CDR3 spans 14 amino acids. V lost 4 bases, J lost 2 bases, and 3 bases stayed unmatched. The CDR3 DNA sequence: TGTGCCAGCAGCCGAGGGACTAACACAGATACGCAGTATTTT. Encoded protein: CASSRGTNTDTQYF.

This clonotype was counted at least ten times. V is TRBV21-1 and J is TRBJ1-5. TRBV21-1 is flagged as a pseudogene. The CDR3 is 14 residues long. CDR3: CASRKEGSNQPQHF. The CDR3 DNA is TGTGCCAGCAGGAAGGAGGGCAGCAATCAGCCCCAGCATTTT.

The chain has TRBV10-3 and TRBJ2-3; D is possibly TRBD2 (6 bases). CDR1 ENHRY and CDR2 SYGVKD come from the germline V gene. The CDR3 spans 17 residues. With 0 bases removed from V and 1 base from J, the gap between germline ends came to 14 bases. The CDR3 region has the DNA TGTGCCATCAGTGAGTCCCCAAGGGTAGCGGGCACAGATACGCAGTATTTT. This encodes CAISESPRVAGTDTQYF.

This clonotype was seen a handful of times. The rearrangement links TRBV5-8 to TRBJ2-5, with TRBD1 matching 7 bases. The J call could be wrong; TRBJ2-7 is a better fit for the DNA end. The CDR3 is 17 amino acids. Germline V gives CDR1 SGHTS, CDR2 YDEGEE. The chain's CDR3 is CASSLNRGPFGIDEQYF. For the CDR3, the DNA is TGTGCCAGCAGCTTGAACAGGGGCCCATTCGGCATCGACGAGCAGTACTTC.

The V gene is TRBV7-2, the J gene TRBJ2-1; TRBD2 agrees at 9 bases. Losses at the gene ends were 4 bases for V and 2 bases for J; bases not matched to a gene: 9. Germline values: CDR1 SGHTA, CDR2 FQGNSA. CDR3 size: 17 residues. The chain's CDR3 is CASSWSGVAGAYNEQFF. In nucleotides, the CDR3 is TGTGCCAGCAGCTGGTCCGGAGTAGCGGGAGCCTACAATGAGCAGTTCTTC.

This clonotype appeared once. The rearrangement links TRBV11-3 to TRBJ2-5, with 11 nucleotides matching TRBD2. The J call may not be correct, given that the DNA end is closer to TRBJ2-1. CDR3 length: 16 residues. Germline loops: CDR1 SGHNT, CDR2 YENEEA. The chain's CDR3 is CASSLGARLAGYEQFF. The CDR3 DNA reads TGTGCCAGCAGCTTAGGAGCCAGACTAGCGGGATATGAGCAGTTCTTC.

In this sample, this clonotype turned up a few times. The chain links TRBV28 to TRBJ2-5, with D possibly being TRBD2 (5 bases). The CDR3 covers 13 residues. V shed 6 bases and J shed 6 bases, with 14 bases lying between them. Germline CDR1 and CDR2: MDHEN and SYDVKM. The CDR3 reads CASSTPGWKTQYF. CDR3 sequence (DNA): TGTGCCAGCAGCACCCCGGGGTGGAAGACCCAGTACTTC.

This clonotype was seen only a few times. This rearrangement joins TRBV7-7 to TRBJ2-1; D is tentatively TRBD1 or TRBD2 (5 bases each). Trimming removed 5 bases from V and 2 bases from J, with 13 bases in between. Germline V gene lookup returns CDR1 SSHAT and CDR2 FNYEAQ (reference sequence). CDR3 length equals 15 residues. CDR3 bases: TGTGCCAGCAGCGTCGGGACGGACCCCTACAATGAGCAGTTCTTC. Translating it yields CASSVGTDPYNEQFF. The full variable domain, completed using reference TRBV7-7 and TRBJ2-1, is GAGVSQSPRYKVTKRGQDVTLRCDPISSHATLYWYQQALGQGPEFLTYFNYEAQPDKSGLPSDRFSAERPEGSISTLTIQRTEQRDSAMYRCASSVGTDPYNEQFFGPGTRLTVL.

This clonotype was seen a few times. The V and J genes are TRBV28 and TRBJ2-5; D is perhaps TRBD2 (7 bases). V was pared by 8 bases and J by 5 bases, with 15 bases between. The CDR3 contains 13 residues. The germline V gene has CDR1 MDHEN and CDR2 SYDVKM. CDR3 in DNA: TGTGCCAGCCAAAAGGGGGGGCTGGAGACCCAGTACTTC. The encoded protein is CASQKGGLETQYF.

The chain recombines TRBV29-1 with TRBJ2-5; D is uncertain. This CDR3 comprises 11 residues. In germline, CDR1 is SQVTM, CDR2 ANQGSEA. The V gene lost 0 bases and the J gene lost 2 bases, with 1 base spanning the gap. CDR3 loop: CSVEDQETQYF. The CDR3 bases are TGCAGCGTTGAAGATCAAGAGACCCAGTACTTC.

This clonotype was seen once. The chain recombines TRBV2 with TRBJ1-2; D gene uncertain. Looked up from germline, CDR1 is SNHLY and CDR2 is FYNNEI. The CDR3 spans 13 residues. V lost 5 bases, J lost 7 bases, and 14 bases lay in between. CDR3: CASSPGTGSGYTF. The DNA for the CDR3 is TGTGCCAGCAGTCCCGGTACCGGCAGTGGCTACACCTTC.

J is TRBJ1-5 and V is TRBV25-1; D possibly corresponds to TRBD1 (5 bases). V lost 3 bases and J 6 bases, leaving 15 bases between the germline ends. The CDR3 consists of 15 residues. Germline loops: CDR1 MGHDK, CDR2 SYGVNS. CDR3 in amino acids: CASSEGDGIIQPQHF. CDR3 DNA sequence: TGTGCCAGCAGTGAGGGGGACGGCATCATTCAGCCCCAGCATTTT. The full variable domain, with the rest looked up from reference TRBV25-1 and TRBJ1-5, is EADIYQTPRYLVIGTGKKITLECSQTMGHDKMYWYQQDPGMELHLIHYSYGVNSTEKGDLSSESTVSRIRTEHFPLTLESARPSHTSQYLCASSEGDGIIQPQHFGDGTRLSIL.

J is TRBJ1-2 and V is TRBV25-1, with D possibly TRBD1 on 5 matching bases. The CDR3 loop spans 15 amino acids. Trimming stripped 5 bases from V and 8 bases from J, with 21 bases between. Germline V lookup: CDR1 MGHDK, CDR2 SYGVNS. The CDR3 loop reads CASSPHGQRTEGYTF. In DNA, the CDR3 is TGTGCCAGCAGTCCCCATGGACAACGGACTGAAGGCTACACCTTC.

This clonotype occurred a few times. The V gene is TRBV2, the J gene TRBJ1-4; the D is unclear. Germline-derived CDR1 and CDR2 are SNHLY and FYNNEI. This CDR3 has 14 amino acids. V lost 4 bases and J lost 3, with 9 bases in between. CDR3 DNA sequence: TGTGCCAGCAGTGTGGTGACTTCTAATGAAAAACTGTTTTTT. Encoded protein: CASSVVTSNEKLFF.

The chain employs TRBV13 and TRBJ2-4; the D gene is possibly TRBD2 (6 bases). The V end was cut by 0 bases, the J end by 9 bases, with 15 bases between. CDR1 and CDR2 from the germline V gene are PRHDT and FYEKMQ (reference sequence). CDR3 length: 15 residues. The CDR3 bases are TGTGCCAGCAGCTTAGGGGGACTGCTGGCGGGCATTCAGTACTTC. Its protein is CASSLGGLLAGIQYF.

This clonotype turned up a few times. The chain employs TRBV6-2 or TRBV6-3 and TRBJ2-1; 14 nucleotides line up with TRBD2. Germline V gene sequence: CDR1 MNHEY, CDR2 SVGEGT. This CDR3 has 16 residues. V lost 7 bases to trimming and J lost 6 bases; unmatched junction nucleotides: 8. The CDR3 DNA reads TGTGCCAGCACGTTCCCGACTAGCGGGAGGGCCAATGAGCAGTTCTTC. This gives the protein CASTFPTSGRANEQFF.

CDR3 in amino acids: CASNMRRWSTDTQYF. For the CDR3, the DNA is TGTGCCAGCAACATGAGGCGTTGGAGCACAGATACGCAGTATTTT. This sequence joins TRBV28 and TRBJ2-3; D gene uncertain. Germline CDR1 MDHEN, CDR2 SYDVKM. The CDR3 extends over 15 amino acids. V was pared by 7 bases and J by 0 bases, with 14 bases between. The full variable domain, with the rest looked up from reference TRBV28 and TRBJ2-3, is DVKVTQSSRYLVKRTGEKVFLECVQDMDHENMFWYRQDPGLGLRLIYFSYDVKMKEKGDIPEGYSVSREKKERFSLILESASTNQTSMYLCASNMRRWSTDTQYFGPGTRLTVL.

The J gene is TRBJ2-1, the V gene TRBV30; 12 bases are shared with TRBD2. V was pared by 0 bases and J by 2 bases, with 5 bases of the junction left unmatched. This CDR3 has 17 residues. CDR1 is GTSNPN, CDR2 SVGIG, per germline (reference sequence). CDR3 region: CAWSVLRTSGTYNEQFF. The CDR3 DNA reads TGTGCCTGGAGTGTACTCAGGACTAGCGGGACCTACAATGAGCAGTTCTTC.

This clonotype has just a few counts. The chain uses TRBV4-3 and TRBJ2-1, with 8 positions matching TRBD2. This CDR3 comprises 14 residues. Germline V CDR1 and CDR2: LGHNA, YSLEER. Trimming removed 0 bases from V and 10 bases from J; junction bases left unmatched: 5. CDR3 sequence: CASSQDPGLGEQFF. The CDR3 DNA sequence: TGCGCCAGCAGCCAAGACCCGGGACTAGGAGAGCAGTTCTTC.

The chain carries TRBV30 and TRBJ1-5; D ambiguous. The CDR3 loop spans 12 amino acids. V lost 3 bases and J lost 5, with 8 bases in between. Germline values: CDR1 GTSNPN, CDR2 SVGIG (reference sequence). CDR3 loop: CAWSPGDQPQHF. The CDR3 bases are TGTGCCTGGAGCCCCGGCGATCAGCCCCAGCATTTT.

This clonotype occurred a few times. The chain joins TRBV5-1 to TRBJ1-1, with a tentative D call TRBD1 (5 bases). V lost 3 bases and J lost 0, with 12 bases in between. The CDR3 runs to 15 residues. CDR1 and CDR2 (germline): SGHRS, YFSETQ. For the CDR3, the DNA is TGCGCCAGCAGCTGGGAAGGACAAATGAACACTGAAGCTTTCTTT. Translated, it gives CASSWEGQMNTEAFF.

The gene calls are TRBV27 and TRBJ2-1, with 9 nucleotides matching TRBD1. The junction had 7 bases not matched to a gene; V was cut back by 3 bases and J by 7 bases. Germline values: CDR1 MNHEY, CDR2 SMNVEV (reference sequence). The CDR3 totals 15 residues. CDR3 sequence: CASSFRGQGSNEQFF. The DNA for the CDR3 is TGTGCCAGCAGTTTCCGGGGACAGGGTAGTAATGAGCAGTTCTTC.

This clonotype was counted a single time. The genes are TRBV14 and TRBJ2-3; D may be TRBD1 (5 bases). The CDR3 covers 16 residues. In germline, CDR1 is SGHDN, CDR2 FVKESK. V lost 1 base to trimming and J lost 3 bases, with 14 bases between them. This CDR3 is CASSQVSRARTDTQYF. The CDR3 DNA is TGTGCCAGCAGCCAAGTATCCAGGGCGCGGACAGATACGCAGTATTTT.

The V and J genes are TRBV6-5 and TRBJ2-3; 10 nucleotides line up with TRBD2. Germline V gives CDR1 MNHEY, CDR2 SVGAGI. There are 16 residues in the CDR3. Trimming cost V 4 bases and J 2 bases; bases outside gene matches: 6. CDR3 sequence reads: CASSWGGTSATDTQYF. In nucleotides, the CDR3 is TGTGCCAGCAGTTGGGGGGGGACTAGCGCCACAGATACGCAGTATTTT.

The chain has TRBV29-1 and TRBJ2-3; D might be TRBD2 (6 bases). The V and J ends lost 6 bases and 3 bases respectively, with 10 bases between them. This CDR3 is built from 12 residues. Germline CDR1 SQVTM, CDR2 ANQGSEA. CDR3 residues: CSVEGITDTQYF. CDR3 nucleotides: TGCAGCGTGGAGGGAATTACAGATACGCAGTATTTT.

This clonotype was counted between two and nine times. The chain is built from TRBV6-1 and TRBJ2-3, with TRBD2 identical over 7 bases. Trimming took 6 bases from V and 2 from J; bases not matched to a gene: 11. The germline CDR1 and CDR2 sequences are MNHNS and SASEGT. This CDR3 has 16 residues. CDR3 sequence reads: CASRPRGDKPTDTQYF. The CDR3, as DNA: TGTGCCAGCAGGCCCCGGGGGGATAAACCCACAGATACGCAGTATTTT.

This clonotype was recorded once. The chain uses TRBV19 and TRBJ1-6; 7 bases align to TRBD1. Germline V CDR1 and CDR2: LNHDA, SQIVND (reference sequence). V shed 4 bases and J 9 bases; nucleotides not matched to a gene: 18. This CDR3 region has 18 residues. The CDR3 loop is CASSTNPPGRGRISPLHF. CDR3 DNA sequence: TGTGCCAGTAGTACAAATCCGCCTGGAAGGGGGCGAATTTCACCCCTCCACTTT.

This clonotype is a singleton in its sample. The rearrangement uses TRBV6-1 and TRBJ1-1; D unclear. This CDR3 is 15 amino acids long. Germline assignment: CDR1 MNHNS and CDR2 SASEGT. V lost 6 bases to trimming and J lost 0 bases, with 14 bases between them. The chain's CDR3 is CASRLTDLMNTEAFF. The DNA for the CDR3 is TGTGCCAGCAGACTTACAGATCTCATGAACACTGAAGCTTTCTTT.

Note on this clonotype: Sequence at one end of the junction differs from germline and may be a read error. The V gene is TRBV12-3 or TRBV12-4, the J gene TRBJ2-2; 9 bases align to TRBD1. The CDR3 has 17 amino acids. The CDR3 DNA sequence: TGTGTCAGCAGTGCTGGGACAGGGCTTTCGAACACCGGGGAGCTGTTTTTT. Protein product: CVSSAGTGLSNTGELFF.

The chain carries TRBV7-6 and TRBJ1-4, with D maybe TRBD1 (6 bases). V was clipped by 0 bases and J by 10 bases, with 9 bases between them. The CDR3 length is 13 residues. CDR1 SGHVS and CDR2 FNYEAQ come from the germline V gene. CDR3 coding DNA: TGTGCCAGCAGCTTAGCGAGGGGGGGAAAACTGTTTTTT. Amino acids: CASSLARGGKLFF.

This clonotype was seen more than once but under ten times. The rearrangement joins TRBV12-3 or TRBV12-4 to TRBJ1-4; D unresolved. V dropped 10 bases and J dropped 5 bases, with 8 bases sitting between them. CDR3 length: 11 residues. CDR3 bases: TGTGCCACCAGAGGGAATGAAAAACTGTTTTTT. Translating gives CATRGNEKLFF.